A selection of T cell receptor beta chains follows, all from one sample in a study of memory CD4+ T cells and cytomegalovirus serostatus. Produced via immunoSEQ multiplex PCR; TCRdb's table is partial and in-frame only. The table shows roughly 45,000 clones, with around 78% occurring only once. The sequenced sample was memory CD4+ T cells from blood. The receptor source for this set is an adult in good health and CMV-seronegative. CDR3s include the opening cysteine and the closing phenylalanine or tryptophan. The order of the fields is clone size, V gene, J gene, D gene, CDR3 protein, CDR3 DNA. A D gene is named only where the DNA matches it firmly. Part of the rows lack a size; the others show once, few, many or a class for expanded clones.

abundance: .; v_gene: TRBV28; j_gene: TRBJ1-2; d_gene: .; CDR3aa: CASTLFRKSGYTF; CDR3nt: TGTGCCAGCACCCTTTTTCGGAAGTCTGGCTACACCTTC
abundance: .; v_gene: TRBV28; j_gene: TRBJ1-1; d_gene: .; CDR3aa: CAGMGLNTEAFF; CDR3nt: TGTGCGGGAATGGGCCTGAACACTGAAGCTTTCTTT
abundance: .; v_gene: TRBV9; j_gene: TRBJ1-1; d_gene: TRBD1; CDR3aa: CASTSDRPNTEAFF; CDR3nt: TGTGCCAGCACTTCGGACAGGCCGAACACTGAAGCTTTCTTT
abundance: .; v_gene: TRBV5-6; j_gene: TRBJ1-5; d_gene: .; CDR3aa: CASSLWASGNQPQHF; CDR3nt: TGTGCCAGCAGCCTGTGGGCGAGCGGCAATCAGCCCCAGCATTTT
abundance: .; v_gene: TRBV29-1; j_gene: TRBJ2-7; d_gene: TRBD2; CDR3aa: CSVQRGDYEQYF; CDR3nt: TGCAGCGTCCAGCGGGGGGATTACGAGCAGTACTTC
abundance: once; v_gene: TRBV5-1; j_gene: TRBJ1-6; d_gene: .; CDR3aa: CASSPQISYNSPLHF; CDR3nt: TGCGCCAGCAGCCCCCAAATCTCCTATAATTCACCCCTCCACTTT
abundance: .; v_gene: TRBV2; j_gene: TRBJ2-1; d_gene: TRBD2; CDR3aa: CARGVAGGTAQFF; CDR3nt: TGTGCCAGAGGAGTAGCGGGGGGGACGGCGCAGTTCTTC
abundance: .; v_gene: TRBV7-2; j_gene: TRBJ1-1; d_gene: .; CDR3aa: CASSPTTDSTEAFF; CDR3nt: TGTGCCAGCAGCCCGACGACGGACAGTACTGAAGCTTTCTTT
abundance: .; v_gene: TRBV6-5; j_gene: TRBJ2-3; d_gene: .; CDR3aa: CASSDYGKDTQYF; CDR3nt: TGTGCCAGCAGTGACTACGGAAAGGATACGCAGTATTTT
abundance: .; v_gene: TRBV27; j_gene: TRBJ1-2; d_gene: .; CDR3aa: CASRDTGRIYGYTF; CDR3nt: TGTGCCAGCAGAGACACGGGACGGATCTATGGCTACACCTTC
abundance: .; v_gene: TRBV5-4; j_gene: TRBJ2-5; d_gene: .; CDR3aa: CASSLSVAASEETQYF; CDR3nt: TGTGCCAGCAGCTTGTCGGTAGCGGCCTCAGAAGAGACCCAGTACTTC
abundance: few; v_gene: TRBV28; j_gene: TRBJ1-1; d_gene: TRBD1; CDR3aa: CASTTGGFKRDTEAFF; CDR3nt: TGTGCCAGCACCACAGGGGGCTTTAAAAGGGACACTGAAGCTTTCTTT
abundance: .; v_gene: TRBV19; j_gene: TRBJ1-1; d_gene: .; CDR3aa: CASSTSGSTEAFF; CDR3nt: TGTGCCAGTAGTACCTCAGGTAGCACTGAAGCTTTCTTT
abundance: .; v_gene: TRBV18; j_gene: TRBJ1-3; d_gene: .; CDR3aa: CASSPGTVSGNTIYF; CDR3nt: TGTGCCAGCTCCCCGGGGACGGTCTCTGGAAACACCATATATTTT
abundance: few; v_gene: TRBV6-1; j_gene: TRBJ1-2; d_gene: .; CDR3aa: CASSEGGDLGGYTF; CDR3nt: TGTGCCAGCAGTGAAGGTGGGGACTTGGGCGGCTACACCTTC
abundance: once; v_gene: TRBV5-1; j_gene: TRBJ2-1; d_gene: TRBD2; CDR3aa: CASSPGGRFSYNEQFF; CDR3nt: TGCGCCAGCAGCCCGGGAGGCAGATTTTCCTACAATGAGCAGTTCTTC
abundance: .; v_gene: TRBV15; j_gene: TRBJ2-3; d_gene: TRBD1; CDR3aa: CATSRGQGQDTQYF; CDR3nt: TGTGCCACCAGCAGAGGACAGGGGCAAGATACGCAGTATTTT
abundance: .; v_gene: TRBV6-1; j_gene: TRBJ1-2; d_gene: .; CDR3aa: CASSENRDYGYTF; CDR3nt: TGTGCCAGCAGTGAGAACAGAGACTATGGCTACACCTTC
abundance: .; v_gene: TRBV9; j_gene: TRBJ1-2; d_gene: .; CDR3aa: CASSVEPDFYGYTF; CDR3nt: TGTGCCAGCAGCGTAGAGCCAGACTTCTATGGCTACACCTTC
abundance: .; v_gene: TRBV28; j_gene: TRBJ2-7; d_gene: .; CDR3aa: CASSLFGWMTGTPYEQYF; CDR3nt: TGTGCCAGCAGTTTATTTGGATGGATGACCGGGACACCATACGAGCAGTACTTC
abundance: few; v_gene: TRBV11-1; j_gene: TRBJ1-3; d_gene: TRBD1; CDR3aa: CASSRTSGTGIGNTIYF; CDR3nt: TGTGCCAGCAGCCGTACTTCCGGGACAGGGATCGGAAACACCATATATTTT
abundance: .; v_gene: TRBV7-8; j_gene: TRBJ2-5; d_gene: .; CDR3aa: CASGKLAWGGHQETQYF; CDR3nt: TGTGCCAGCGGCAAACTAGCGTGGGGGGGGCACCAAGAGACCCAGTACTTC
abundance: .; v_gene: TRBV10-2; j_gene: TRBJ2-5; d_gene: TRBD2; CDR3aa: CASSESAYGAGGPGQETQYF; CDR3nt: TGCGCCAGCAGTGAGTCCGCTTATGGAGCGGGGGGCCCCGGGCAAGAGACCCAGTACTTC
abundance: .; v_gene: TRBV28; j_gene: TRBJ2-3; d_gene: TRBD1; CDR3aa: CASSFLGGGRDRATDTQYF; CDR3nt: TGTGCCAGCAGTTTTTTGGGCGGGGGCCGGGACAGGGCTACAGATACGCAGTATTTT
abundance: .; v_gene: TRBV11-2; j_gene: TRBJ2-7; d_gene: .; CDR3aa: CASSFRGGNYEQYF; CDR3nt: TGTGCCAGCAGCTTTAGGGGGGGAAACTACGAGCAGTACTTC
abundance: .; v_gene: TRBV7-3; j_gene: TRBJ2-5; d_gene: .; CDR3aa: CASSPEGGYRETQYF; CDR3nt: TGTGCCAGCAGCCCCGAAGGGGGGTATCGAGAGACCCAGTACTTC
abundance: .; v_gene: TRBV11-2; j_gene: TRBJ2-1; d_gene: TRBD2; CDR3aa: CASSPTSGGAHEQFF; CDR3nt: TGTGCCAGCAGCCCGACTAGCGGGGGGGCCCATGAGCAGTTCTTC
abundance: .; v_gene: TRBV6-5; j_gene: TRBJ1-1; d_gene: .; CDR3aa: CASSYKLLNTEAFF; CDR3nt: TGTGCCAGCAGTTACAAGTTATTGAACACTGAAGCTTTCTTT
abundance: .; v_gene: TRBV5-6; j_gene: TRBJ2-2; d_gene: .; CDR3aa: CASSYGTGASGTGELFF; CDR3nt: TGTGCCAGCAGCTACGGGACTGGAGCGTCGGGCACCGGGGAGCTGTTTTTT
abundance: .; v_gene: TRBV5-6; j_gene: TRBJ1-2; d_gene: TRBD1; CDR3aa: CASSFGTEGGYTF; CDR3nt: TGTGCCAGCAGCTTCGGGACAGAGGGTGGCTACACCTTC
abundance: .; v_gene: TRBV5-4; j_gene: TRBJ1-2; d_gene: .; CDR3aa: CASSQNRAPNYGYTF; CDR3nt: TGTGCCAGCAGCCAAAACAGGGCTCCTAACTATGGCTACACCTTC
abundance: few; v_gene: TRBV10-3; j_gene: TRBJ1-1; d_gene: .; CDR3aa: CAISEFLAGAEAFF; CDR3nt: TGTGCCATCAGTGAGTTTCTGGCGGGCGCTGAAGCTTTCTTT
abundance: once; v_gene: TRBV2; j_gene: TRBJ1-5; d_gene: .; CDR3aa: CASRGDTSNQPQHF; CDR3nt: TGTGCCAGCAGGGGGGACACTAGCAATCAGCCCCAGCATTTT
abundance: .; v_gene: TRBV5-1; j_gene: TRBJ1-2; d_gene: TRBD1; CDR3aa: CASSFRGTDYGYTF; CDR3nt: TGCGCCAGCAGCTTTCGTGGGACAGACTATGGCTACACCTTC
abundance: .; v_gene: TRBV19; j_gene: TRBJ1-1; d_gene: .; CDR3aa: CASRGRTTGTEAFF; CDR3nt: TGTGCCAGTAGGGGTAGGACAACTGGGACTGAAGCTTTCTTT
abundance: once; v_gene: TRBV6-1; j_gene: TRBJ2-4; d_gene: TRBD2; CDR3aa: CASSEVSGADGIQYF; CDR3nt: TGTGCCAGCAGTGAAGTTAGCGGGGCAGACGGCATTCAGTACTTC
abundance: .; v_gene: TRBV20-1; j_gene: TRBJ2-3; d_gene: .; CDR3aa: CSASPTDTQYF; CDR3nt: TGCAGTGCCTCCCCCACAGATACGCAGTATTTT
abundance: .; v_gene: TRBV18; j_gene: TRBJ1-4; d_gene: .; CDR3aa: CASSPMFGNEKLFF; CDR3nt: TGTGCCAGCTCACCGATGTTCGGTAATGAAAAACTGTTTTTT
abundance: .; v_gene: TRBV5-1; j_gene: TRBJ2-2; d_gene: TRBD2; CDR3aa: CASSPEPMGGGTGELFF; CDR3nt: TGCGCCAGCAGCCCAGAGCCGATGGGGGGGGGCACCGGGGAGCTGTTTTTT
abundance: .; v_gene: TRBV29-1; j_gene: TRBJ2-2; d_gene: .; CDR3aa: CSVLYTGELFF; CDR3nt: TGCAGCGTTCTGTACACCGGGGAGCTGTTTTTT